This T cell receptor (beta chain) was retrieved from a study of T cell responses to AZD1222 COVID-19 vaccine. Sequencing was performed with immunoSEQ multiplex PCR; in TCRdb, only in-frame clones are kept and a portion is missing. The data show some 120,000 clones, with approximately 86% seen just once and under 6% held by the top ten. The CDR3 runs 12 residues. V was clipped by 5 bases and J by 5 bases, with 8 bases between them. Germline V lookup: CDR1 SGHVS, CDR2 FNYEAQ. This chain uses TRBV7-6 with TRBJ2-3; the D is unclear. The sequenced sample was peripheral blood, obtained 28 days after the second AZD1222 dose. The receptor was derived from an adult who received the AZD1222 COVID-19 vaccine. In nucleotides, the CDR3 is TGTGCCAGCAGCCCGGACGGAGATACGCAGTATTTT. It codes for CASSPDGDTQYF.